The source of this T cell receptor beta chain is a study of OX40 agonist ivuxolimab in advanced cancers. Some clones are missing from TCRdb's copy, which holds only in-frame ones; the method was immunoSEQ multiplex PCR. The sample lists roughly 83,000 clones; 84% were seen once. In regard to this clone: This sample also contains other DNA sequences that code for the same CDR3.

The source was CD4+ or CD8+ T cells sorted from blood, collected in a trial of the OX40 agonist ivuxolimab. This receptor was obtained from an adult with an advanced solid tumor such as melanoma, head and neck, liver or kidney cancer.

The CDR3, as DNA: TGTGCCAGTAGTATTGGGGGTTCACCCCTCCACTTT. It specifies CASSIGGSPLHF. The chain has TRBV19 and TRBJ1-6, with D perhaps matching TRBD1 (5 bases). Germline V gene lookup returns CDR1 LNHDA and CDR2 SQIVND (reference sequence). This CDR3 is 12 amino acids long. Trimming stripped 3 bases from V and 9 bases from J, with 6 bases between.